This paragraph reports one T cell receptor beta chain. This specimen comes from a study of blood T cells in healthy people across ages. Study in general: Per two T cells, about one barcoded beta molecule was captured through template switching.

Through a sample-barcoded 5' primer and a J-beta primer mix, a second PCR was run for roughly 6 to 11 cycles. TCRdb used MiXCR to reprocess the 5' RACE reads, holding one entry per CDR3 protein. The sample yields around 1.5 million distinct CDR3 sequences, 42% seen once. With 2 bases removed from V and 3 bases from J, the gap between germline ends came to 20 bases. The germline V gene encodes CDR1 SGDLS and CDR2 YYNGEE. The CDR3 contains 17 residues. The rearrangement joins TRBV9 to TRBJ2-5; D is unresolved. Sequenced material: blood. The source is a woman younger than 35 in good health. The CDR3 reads CASSVGRLSTEKETQYF. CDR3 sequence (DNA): TGTGCCAGCAGCGTGGGCCGCTTAAGTACAGAAAAAGAGACCCAGTACTTC.